These 7 T cell receptor beta chains share one sample of origin, sequenced in a study of CD8 T cells in ankylosing spondylitis. Whole-study results and caveats: A motif in TCR beta, a set of roughly eight highly homologous variants, appeared characteristic of ankylosing spondylitis blood.

No antigen has been identified for these receptors. TCRdb fed the 5' RACE reads into MiXCR, producing one record per CDR3 protein. This table has under 850,000 distinct CDR3 sequences, around a fifth appearing once. The sequenced sample consisted of blood, either unsorted or a sorted T cell fraction (not recorded which). Receptors were obtained from a male donor with ankylosing spondylitis.

Turning to this clonotype: The junction departs from the called germline gene at one end, perhaps through a read error. The rearrangement joins TRBV3-1 to TRBJ2-2, with 8 positions matching TRBD1. The CDR3 length is 18 residues. Germline V gives CDR1 LGHDT, CDR2 YNNKEL (reference sequence). Here the CDR3 reads CACSRRPQTGDLTGELFF. The CDR3 coding sequence is TGTGCCTGCAGCCGACGCCCCCAGACAGGGGACCTCACCGGGGAGCTGTTTTTT.

The V and J genes are TRBV18 and TRBJ2-6, with D possibly matching TRBD1 (6 bases). The V end was cut by 4 bases, the J end by 0 bases, with 13 bases between. Germline values: CDR1 KGHSH, CDR2 LQKENI. CDR3 length: 17 residues. This CDR3 reads CASSLTTGTSGANVLTF. In nucleotides, the CDR3 is TGTGCCAGCTCACTTACTACAGGGACCTCTGGGGCCAACGTCCTGACTTTC.

This clonotype occurred a few times. Here the CDR3 DNA reads TGTGCCAGCAGCGCGGGGGGACTGAATACCTACGAGCAGTACTTC. Protein: CASSAGGLNTYEQYF. This rearrangement joins TRBV9 to TRBJ2-7; TRBD2 matches 7 bases. The CDR3 runs 15 residues. Trimming cost V 3 bases and J 2 bases; bases outside gene matches: 8. Per the germline V gene, CDR1 is SGDLS and CDR2 is YYNGEE.

This chain uses TRBV13 with TRBJ1-1, with D perhaps TRBD1 (6 bases). The CDR3 is made up of 14 amino acids. Trimming shortened V by 5 bases and J by 8 bases, and 18 bases separated the two germline ends. From germline, CDR1 is PRHDT and CDR2 FYEKMQ (reference sequence). The chain's CDR3 is CASSPSGDGGEAFF. For the CDR3, the DNA is TGTGCCAGCAGCCCCTCAGGGGACGGGGGAGAAGCTTTCTTT.

This clonotype has only a few counts. The chain combines TRBV4-1 with TRBJ2-2; D is uncertain. Per the germline V gene, CDR1 is MGHRA and CDR2 is YSYEKL. CDR3 size: 13 residues. The ends were cut back, 2 bases at V and 4 bases at J, with 5 bases in the middle. CDR3 nucleotides: TGCGCCAGCAGCCAACTCCTCACCGGGGAGCTGTTTTTT. This gives the protein CASSQLLTGELFF.

The chain links TRBV28 to TRBJ2-7; D is undetermined. V lost 3 bases, J lost 0 bases, and 15 bases lay in between. The V gene's germline CDR1 is MDHEN and CDR2 SYDVKM. The CDR3 is 16 residues long. The CDR3 region has the DNA TGTGCCAGCAGTTTTTTCGGTTCCTTACCCTCCTACGAGCAGTACTTC. Translation gives CASSFFGSLPSYEQYF.

This clonotype was counted at least ten times. The chain is built from TRBV9 and TRBJ2-1; no clear D gene. There are 16 residues in the CDR3. Germline lookup yields CDR1 SGDLS and CDR2 YYNGEE. V dropped 0 bases and J dropped 0 bases, with 10 bases sitting between them. The CDR3 DNA is TGTGCCAGCAGCGTAGAAGGCAGTCTCTCCTACAATGAGCAGTTCTTC. It is translated as CASSVEGSLSYNEQFF.